This TCR beta chain was obtained from a study of T cell responses to AZD1222 COVID-19 vaccine. Study-wide points: Dominant at 160-218 and 743-854, vaccine-associated CD4 TCRs also spanned spike. Donors were mostly white British, more females; clonal diversity possibly underestimated. Baseline seropositives among AZD1222 recipients totaled only five to seven. Scientists sampled the repertoires only once the peak T cell response had passed.

Here immunoSEQ multiplex PCR was the method, and the copy in TCRdb shows in-frame clones only, minus some. The repertoire has roughly 140,000 clones, around nine tenths of them found once; the top ten carry about 3%. In germline, CDR1 is MGHDK, CDR2 SYGVNS. The ends were cut back, 6 bases at V and 5 bases at J, with 16 bases in the middle. This CDR3 is built from 14 residues. Regarding this clone: The antigen remains unidentified.

The sequencing here drew on peripheral blood, taken on day 0 of MenACWY control vaccination. This sequence originates from an adult in good health. The gene calls are TRBV25-1 and TRBJ1-1; maybe TRBD1 (6 bases). CDR3 sequence: CASRGGGSMTEAFF. The CDR3 coding sequence is TGTGCCAGCAGAGGGGGGGGGTCTATGACTGAAGCTTTCTTT.